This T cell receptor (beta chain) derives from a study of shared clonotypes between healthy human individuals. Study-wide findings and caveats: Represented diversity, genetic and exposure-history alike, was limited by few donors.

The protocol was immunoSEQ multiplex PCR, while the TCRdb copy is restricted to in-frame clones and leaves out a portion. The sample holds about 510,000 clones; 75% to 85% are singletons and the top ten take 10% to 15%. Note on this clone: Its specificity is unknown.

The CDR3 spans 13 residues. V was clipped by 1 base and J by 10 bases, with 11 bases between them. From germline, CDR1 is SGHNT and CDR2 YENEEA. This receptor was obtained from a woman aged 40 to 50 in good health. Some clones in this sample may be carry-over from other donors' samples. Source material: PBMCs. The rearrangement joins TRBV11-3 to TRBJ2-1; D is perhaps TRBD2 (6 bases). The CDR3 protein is CASSLGAGREQFF. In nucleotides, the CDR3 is TGTGCCAGCAGCTTAGGAGCGGGTCGCGAGCAGTTCTTC.